The 21 T cell receptor beta chains below were found in one sample sequenced in a study of blood T cell repertoires in COVID-19. Data came from immunoSEQ multiplex PCR; TCRdb stores just in-frame clones and leaves some out. The repertoire holds 90,000 to 130,000 clones, with 60% to 85% as singletons. Material for sequencing was peripheral blood. The receptors were sampled from a woman in her 40s with acute or convalescent COVID-19.

This clone was found a few times. The chain combines TRBV5-1 with TRBJ2-1, with D perhaps matching TRBD1 (7 bases). The CDR3 contains 16 residues. The V and J ends lost 4 bases and 0 bases respectively, with 14 bases between them. CDR1 and CDR2 (germline): SGHRS, YFSETQ. The CDR3 is CASSVAGQTSYNEQFF. CDR3 DNA: TGCGCCAGCAGCGTCGCGGGACAGACCTCCTACAATGAGCAGTTCTTC. The whole variable domain, filled in from reference TRBV5-1 and TRBJ2-1, reads KAGVTQTPRYLIKTRGQQVTLSCSPISGHRSVSWYQQTPGQGLQFLFEYFSETQRNKGNFPGRFSGRQFSNSRSEMNVSTLELGDSALYLCASSVAGQTSYNEQFFGPGTRLTVL.

This clone showed up just once. V gene TRBV7-7 combines with J gene TRBJ1-1; weak D call: TRBD1 (5 bases). V lost 6 bases, J lost 4 bases, and 12 bases lay in between. This CDR3 spans 13 amino acids. Germline CDR1 SSHAT, CDR2 FNYEAQ (reference sequence). The CDR3 sequence: CASSQGLGTEAFF. The CDR3 DNA sequence: TGTGCCAGCAGTCAGGGATTGGGCACTGAAGCTTTCTTT.

This clone was detected only a few times. CDR3 DNA: TGTGCCATCAGTGCCGGGACAGGAGGTTCACCCCTCCACTTT. Translated, it gives CAISAGTGGSPLHF. The rearrangement links TRBV10-3 to TRBJ1-6; 8 bases fit TRBD1. There are 14 residues in the CDR3. CDR1 is ENHRY, CDR2 SYGVKD, per germline. Trimming took 4 bases from V and 9 from J; bases not matched to a gene: 5.

This clone was detected many times. The chain carries TRBV2 and TRBJ2-7; D might be TRBD1 (6 bases). Germline V CDR1 and CDR2: SNHLY, FYNNEI. There are 12 residues in the CDR3. V lost 9 bases and J lost 5, with 14 bases in between. This chain's CDR3 is CASKAGANEQYF. As DNA, the CDR3 is TGTGCCAGTAAGGCAGGGGCGAACGAGCAGTACTTC. Combining the CDR3 with reference TRBV2 and TRBJ2-7 gives the whole variable domain EPEVTQTPSHQVTQMGQEVILRCVPISNHLYFYWYRQILGQKVEFLVSFYNNEISEKSEIFDDQFSVERPDGSNFTLKIRSTKLEDSAMYFCASKAGANEQYFGPGTRLTVT.

This clone turned up a few times. The chain carries TRBV3-1 (or the pseudogene TRBV3-2) and TRBJ2-7, with TRBD2 as a possible D gene (6 bases). Germline V lookup: CDR1 LGHDT, CDR2 YNNKEL (reference sequence). V shed 3 bases and J shed 3 bases, with 15 bases lying between them. The CDR3 contains 15 residues. In DNA, the CDR3 is TGTGCCAGCAGCCAGCAGACGGGGACTCACTACGAGCAGTACTTC. This encodes CASSQQTGTHYEQYF.

This clone was seen more than once but under ten times. The V and J genes are TRBV5-4 and TRBJ2-6; D remains ambiguous. The V gene lost 3 bases and the J gene lost 0 bases, with 4 bases spanning the gap. CDR3 length equals 14 residues. Germline CDR1 and CDR2: SGHNT and YYREEE (reference sequence). Here the CDR3 DNA reads TGTGCCAGCAGCTACTACTCTGGGGCCAACGTCCTGACTTTC. The encoded protein is CASSYYSGANVLTF. Full variable domain (remainder filled in from reference TRBV5-4 and TRBJ2-6): ETGVTQSPTHLIKTRGQQVTLRCSSQSGHNTVSWYQQALGQGPQFIFQYYREEENGRGNFPPRFSGLQFPNYSSELNVNALELDDSALYLCASSYYSGANVLTFGAGSRLTVL.

This sequence joins TRBV12-3 or TRBV12-4 and TRBJ2-7, with D perhaps TRBD1 (5 bases). The CDR3 extends over 13 amino acids. Trimming cost V 6 bases and J 7 bases, with 16 bases left between them. For the CDR3, the DNA is TGTGCCAGCAGGCCAGCAGGGCAGGGAGAGCAGTACTTC. Its protein is CASRPAGQGEQYF.

The chain joins TRBV18 to TRBJ1-3; weak D call: TRBD1 (5 bases). This CDR3 region has 14 residues. Germline lookup yields CDR1 KGHSH and CDR2 LQKENI. The V and J ends lost 3 bases and 1 base respectively, with 7 bases between them. In DNA, the CDR3 is TGTGCCAGCTCACCGGGGCAGTCTGGAAACACCATATATTTT. Amino acids: CASSPGQSGNTIYF.

The gene calls are TRBV3-1 (or the pseudogene TRBV3-2) and TRBJ2-5; tentatively, D is TRBD1 (5 bases). V dropped 5 bases and J dropped 2 bases, with 12 bases sitting between them. The CDR3 contains 14 residues. Germline V CDR1 and CDR2: LGHDT, YNNKEL (reference sequence). CDR3 DNA sequence: TGTGCCAGCAGCTCAAGGGGCTTACAAGAGACCCAGTACTTC. Its protein is CASSSRGLQETQYF.

Here the CDR3 DNA reads TGTGCCTGGAGTGGTAGGGCCCTGGGAGCCCAGCATTTT. This sequence encodes CAWSGRALGAQHF. The chain couples TRBV30 to TRBJ1-5; D is unresolved. Deletions cut 1 base from V and 11 bases from J, with 15 bases between. The germline gives CDR1 GTSNPN, CDR2 SVGIG (reference sequence). The CDR3 is 13 residues long.

J is TRBJ2-7 and V is TRBV5-1, with 8 bases fitting TRBD1. The CDR3 is made up of 16 amino acids. V shed 3 bases and J 2 bases; nucleotides not matched to a gene: 10. CDR1 SGHRS and CDR2 YFSETQ come from the germline V gene. For the CDR3, the DNA is TGCGCCAGCAGCTCTGATATTAGGACAGGGACCTACGAGCAGTACTTC. Amino acids: CASSSDIRTGTYEQYF.

The chain employs TRBV7-3 and TRBJ2-3; D gene uncertain. Germline V gene data show CDR1 as SGHTA and CDR2 as FQGTGA. CDR3 length equals 13 residues. With 1 base removed from V and 8 bases from J, the gap between germline ends came to 10 bases. The CDR3 region is CASSLMSSGTQYF. CDR3 DNA sequence: TGTGCCAGCAGCTTAATGTCGTCGGGTACGCAGTATTTT. Together with reference TRBV7-3 and TRBJ2-3, the CDR3 gives the full variable domain: GAGVSQTPSNKVTEKGKYVELRCDPISGHTALYWYRQSLGQGPEFLIYFQGTGAADDSGLPNDRFFAVRPEGSVSTLKIQRTERGDSAVYLCASSLMSSGTQYFGPGTRLTVL.

This clone has only a few counts. The chain uses TRBV7-2 and TRBJ2-1; TRBD1 might be the D (6 bases). Trimming stripped 2 bases from V and 10 bases from J, with 15 bases between. The CDR3 runs to 14 residues. CDR1 and CDR2 from the germline V gene are SGHTA and FQGNSA. CDR3 region: CASSLKWGPTEQFF. In nucleotides, the CDR3 is TGTGCCAGCAGCTTAAAATGGGGGCCGACGGAGCAGTTCTTC. The whole variable domain, remainder taken from reference TRBV7-2 and TRBJ2-1, is GAGVSQSPSNKVTEKGKDVELRCDPISGHTALYWYRQSLGQGLEFLIYFQGNSAPDKSGLPSDRFSAERTGGSVSTLTIQRTQQEDSAVYLCASSLKWGPTEQFFGPGTRLTVL.

The chain couples TRBV5-1 to TRBJ1-2, with 8 bases that match TRBD1. This CDR3 spans 15 amino acids. V shed 0 bases, J shed 8 bases, and the junction held 9 bases outside the gene matches. Looked up from germline, CDR1 is SGHRS and CDR2 is YFSETQ. In DNA form, the CDR3 reads TGCGCCAGCAGCTTGGAAAGGACAGGGATCTTCGGCTACACCTTC. Amino acid sequence: CASSLERTGIFGYTF. Drawing the rest from reference TRBV5-1 and TRBJ1-2, the complete variable domain is KAGVTQTPRYLIKTRGQQVTLSCSPISGHRSVSWYQQTPGQGLQFLFEYFSETQRNKGNFPGRFSGRQFSNSRSEMNVSTLELGDSALYLCASSLERTGIFGYTFGSGTRLTVV.

CDR3 protein: CASSFLTGDDEQFF. CDR3 coding DNA: TGTGCCAGCAGCTTCCTGACAGGAGACGATGAGCAGTTCTTC. The rearrangement links TRBV7-2 to TRBJ2-1; TRBD1 is a possible D gene (6 bases). This CDR3 has 14 amino acids. Trimming took 3 bases from V and 8 from J, leaving 14 bases between them. The V gene's germline CDR1 is SGHTA and CDR2 FQGNSA.

The chain combines TRBV7-9 with TRBJ1-2, with D perhaps matching TRBD1 (5 bases). With 5 bases removed from V and 7 bases from J, the gap between germline ends came to 17 bases. This CDR3 is 14 amino acids long. Germline-derived CDR1 and CDR2 are SEHNR and FQNEAQ (reference sequence). CDR3 in DNA: TGTGCCAGCAGCCCCGACCACAGGTTGGCTGGCTACACCTTC. It translates to CASSPDHRLAGYTF.

The genes are TRBV6-1 and TRBJ2-2; maybe TRBD1 (5 bases). The CDR3 covers 16 residues. Germline lookup yields CDR1 MNHNS and CDR2 SASEGT. V was pared by 2 bases and J by 0 bases, with 10 bases between. CDR3 loop: CASSESVGPNTGELFF. DNA for the CDR3: TGTGCCAGCAGTGAAAGCGTGGGGCCGAACACCGGGGAGCTGTTTTTT.

This chain links TRBV3-1 (or the pseudogene TRBV3-2) with TRBJ2-7; TRBD2 matches at 14 bases. In germline, CDR1 is LGHDT, CDR2 YNNKEL (reference sequence). The CDR3 is 18 residues long. Trimming removed 1 base from V and 3 bases from J; junction bases left unmatched: 8. In DNA, the CDR3 is TGTGCCAGCAGCCAAGCGACTAGCGGGGGGGCAAAAAACTACGAGCAGTACTTC. Translation: CASSQATSGGAKNYEQYF.

The rearrangement uses TRBV7-9 and TRBJ1-2, with TRBD1 identical over 9 bases. Germline loops: CDR1 SEHNR, CDR2 FQNEAQ (reference sequence). The CDR3 consists of 14 residues. The V segment lost 5 bases and the J segment 7 bases; nucleotides outside the gene matches: 8. The CDR3 nucleotides read TGTGCCAGCAGCCCGGGACAGGGCCTCGGTGGCTACACCTTC. Translation: CASSPGQGLGGYTF.

In the case of this clone: The CDR3 ends on some other residue instead of the conserved phenylalanine or tryptophan, so this is likely a read error. The chain employs TRBV6-5 and TRBJ2-7; TRBD2 might be the D (6 bases). CDR1 and CDR2 (germline): MNHEY, SVGAGI. V lost 6 bases and J lost 0, with 12 bases in between. CDR3 length equals 14 residues. The CDR3 nucleotides read TGTGCCAGCAGCCGGGACTCGAACTCCTACGAGCAGTACCTC. Its translation: CASSRDSNSYEQYL.

V is TRBV7-2 and J is TRBJ2-3; possibly TRBD1 for D (6 bases). CDR1 SGHTA and CDR2 FQGNSA come from the germline V gene. The V gene lost 1 base and the J gene lost 4 bases, with 12 bases spanning the gap. The CDR3 has 15 residues. The CDR3 protein is CASSLVSGVPDTQYF. CDR3 in DNA: TGTGCCAGCAGCTTAGTCTCAGGGGTCCCAGATACGCAGTATTTT.